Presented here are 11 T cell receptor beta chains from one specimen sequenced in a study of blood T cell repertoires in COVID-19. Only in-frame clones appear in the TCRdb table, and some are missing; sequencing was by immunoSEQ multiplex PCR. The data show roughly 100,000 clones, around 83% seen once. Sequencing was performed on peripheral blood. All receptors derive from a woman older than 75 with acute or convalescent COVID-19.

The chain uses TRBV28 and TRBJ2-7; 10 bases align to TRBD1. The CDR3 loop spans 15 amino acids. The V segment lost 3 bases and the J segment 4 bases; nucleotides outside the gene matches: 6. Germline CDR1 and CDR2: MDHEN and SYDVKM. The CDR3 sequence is CASSFGQGGVYEQYF. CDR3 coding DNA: TGTGCCAGCAGTTTCGGACAGGGGGGTGTATACGAGCAGTACTTC.

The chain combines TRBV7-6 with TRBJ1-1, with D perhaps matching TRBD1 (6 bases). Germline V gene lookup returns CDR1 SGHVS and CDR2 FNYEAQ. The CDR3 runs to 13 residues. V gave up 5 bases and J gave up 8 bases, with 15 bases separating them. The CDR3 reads CASSARGKLEAFF. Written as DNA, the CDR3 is TGTGCCAGCAGCGCTAGGGGGAAGCTCGAAGCTTTCTTT. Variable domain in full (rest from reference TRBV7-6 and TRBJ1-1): GAGVSQSPRYKVTKRGQDVALRCDPISGHVSLYWYRQALGQGPEFLTYFNYEAQQDKSGLPNDRFSAERPEGSISTLTIQRTEQRDSAMYRCASSARGKLEAFFGQGTRLTVV.

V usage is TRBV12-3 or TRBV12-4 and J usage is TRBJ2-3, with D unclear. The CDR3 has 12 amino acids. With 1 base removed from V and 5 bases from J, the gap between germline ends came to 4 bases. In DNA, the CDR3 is TGTGCCAGCAGTTTAGTCAGAGATACGCAGTATTTT. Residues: CASSLVRDTQYF.

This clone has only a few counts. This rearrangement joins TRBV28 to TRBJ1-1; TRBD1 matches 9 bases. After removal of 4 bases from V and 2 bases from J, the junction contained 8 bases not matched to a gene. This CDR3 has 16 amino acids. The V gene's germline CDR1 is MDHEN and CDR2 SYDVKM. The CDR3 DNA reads TGTGCCAGCAGTTCCTTGTTACAGGGGGCTAACACTGAAGCTTTCTTT. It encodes CASSSLLQGANTEAFF.

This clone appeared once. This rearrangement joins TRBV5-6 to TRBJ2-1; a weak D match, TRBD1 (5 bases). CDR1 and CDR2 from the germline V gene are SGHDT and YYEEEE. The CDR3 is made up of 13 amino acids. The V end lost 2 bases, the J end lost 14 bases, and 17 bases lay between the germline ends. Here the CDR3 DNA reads TGTGCCAGCAGCTTCGAAGTAACAGGCGGAGAGTTCTTC. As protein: CASSFEVTGGEFF.

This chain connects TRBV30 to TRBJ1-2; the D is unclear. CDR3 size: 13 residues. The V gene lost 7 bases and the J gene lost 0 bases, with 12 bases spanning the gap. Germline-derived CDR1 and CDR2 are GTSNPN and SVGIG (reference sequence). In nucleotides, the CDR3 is TGTGCCTCTGCGCCTGAAGCTAACTATGGCTACACCTTC. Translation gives CASAPEANYGYTF. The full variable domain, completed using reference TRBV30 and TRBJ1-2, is SQTIHQWPATLVQPVGSPLSLECTVEGTSNPNLYWYRQAAGRGLQLLFYSVGIGQISSEVPQNLSASRPQDRQFILSSKKLLLSDSGFYLCASAPEANYGYTFGSGTRLTVV.

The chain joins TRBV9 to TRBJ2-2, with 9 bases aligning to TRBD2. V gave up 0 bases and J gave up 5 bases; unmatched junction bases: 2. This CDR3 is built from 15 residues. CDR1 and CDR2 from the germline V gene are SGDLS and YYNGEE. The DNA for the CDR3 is TGTGCCAGCAGCGTAGTTAGCGGGGGTACCGGGGAGCTGTTTTTT. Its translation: CASSVVSGGTGELFF.

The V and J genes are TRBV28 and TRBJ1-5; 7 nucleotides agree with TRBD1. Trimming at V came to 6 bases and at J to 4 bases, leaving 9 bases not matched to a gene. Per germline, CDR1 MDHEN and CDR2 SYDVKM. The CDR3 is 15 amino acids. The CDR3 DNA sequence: TGTGCCAGCAGGCGCGGGCCGACAGGGAATCAGCCCCAGCATTTT. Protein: CASRRGPTGNQPQHF.

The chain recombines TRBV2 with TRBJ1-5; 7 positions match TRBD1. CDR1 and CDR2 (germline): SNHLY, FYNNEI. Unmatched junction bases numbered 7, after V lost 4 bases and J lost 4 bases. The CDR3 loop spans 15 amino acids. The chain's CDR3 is CASSGDRVGNQPQHF. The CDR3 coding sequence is TGTGCCAGCAGTGGCGACAGGGTAGGGAATCAGCCCCAGCATTTT. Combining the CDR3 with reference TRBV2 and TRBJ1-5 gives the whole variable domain EPEVTQTPSHQVTQMGQEVILRCVPISNHLYFYWYRQILGQKVEFLVSFYNNEISEKSEIFDDQFSVERPDGSNFTLKIRSTKLEDSAMYFCASSGDRVGNQPQHFGDGTRLSIL.

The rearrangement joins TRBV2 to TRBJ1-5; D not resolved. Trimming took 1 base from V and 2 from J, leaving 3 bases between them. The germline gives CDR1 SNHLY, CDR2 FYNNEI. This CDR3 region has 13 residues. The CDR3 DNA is TGTGCCAGCAGTGAAGAGCGCAATCAGCCCCAGCATTTT. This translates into CASSEERNQPQHF.

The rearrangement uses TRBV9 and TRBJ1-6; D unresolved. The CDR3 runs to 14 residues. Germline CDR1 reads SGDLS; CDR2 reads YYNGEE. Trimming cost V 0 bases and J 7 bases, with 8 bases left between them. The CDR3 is CASSVVAVNSPLHF. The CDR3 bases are TGTGCCAGCAGCGTAGTGGCAGTAAATTCACCCCTCCACTTT.